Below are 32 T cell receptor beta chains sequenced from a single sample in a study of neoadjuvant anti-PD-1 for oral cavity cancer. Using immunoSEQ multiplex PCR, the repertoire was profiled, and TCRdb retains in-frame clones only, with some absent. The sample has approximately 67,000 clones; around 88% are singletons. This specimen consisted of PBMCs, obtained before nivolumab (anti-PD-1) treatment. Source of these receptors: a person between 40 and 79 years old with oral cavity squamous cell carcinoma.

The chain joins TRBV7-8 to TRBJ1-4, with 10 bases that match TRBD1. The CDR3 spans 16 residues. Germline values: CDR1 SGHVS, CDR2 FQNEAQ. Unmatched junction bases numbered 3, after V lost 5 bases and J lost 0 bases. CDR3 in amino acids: CASSPGQGPTNEKLFF. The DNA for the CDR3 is TGTGCCAGCAGCCCGGGACAGGGGCCAACTAATGAAAAACTGTTTTTT.

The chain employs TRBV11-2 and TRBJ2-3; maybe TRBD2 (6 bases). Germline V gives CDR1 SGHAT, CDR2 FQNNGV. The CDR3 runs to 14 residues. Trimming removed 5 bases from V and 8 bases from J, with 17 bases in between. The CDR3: CASSAGSSGRTQYF. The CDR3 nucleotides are TGTGCCAGCAGCGCGGGATCCTCGGGACGTACGCAGTATTTT.

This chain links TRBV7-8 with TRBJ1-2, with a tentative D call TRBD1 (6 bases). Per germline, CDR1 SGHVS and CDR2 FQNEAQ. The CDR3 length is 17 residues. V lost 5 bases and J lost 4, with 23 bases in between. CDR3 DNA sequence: TGTGCCAGCAGCCCGACTCGCGGGGGGCAGAGTCGCTATGGCTACACCTTC. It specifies CASSPTRGGQSRYGYTF.

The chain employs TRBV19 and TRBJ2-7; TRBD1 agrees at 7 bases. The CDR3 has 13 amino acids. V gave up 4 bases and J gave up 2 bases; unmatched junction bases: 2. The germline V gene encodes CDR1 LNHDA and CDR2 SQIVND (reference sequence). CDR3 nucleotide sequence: TGTGCCAGTAGTAGGACAGGAACCTACGAGCAGTACTTC. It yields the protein CASSRTGTYEQYF.

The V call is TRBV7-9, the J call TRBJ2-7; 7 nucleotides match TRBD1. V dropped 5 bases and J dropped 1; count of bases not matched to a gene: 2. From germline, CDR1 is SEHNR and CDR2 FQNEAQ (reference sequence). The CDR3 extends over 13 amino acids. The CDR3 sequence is CASSPGQSYEQYF. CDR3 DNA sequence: TGTGCCAGCAGCCCGGGACAGTCCTACGAGCAGTACTTC.

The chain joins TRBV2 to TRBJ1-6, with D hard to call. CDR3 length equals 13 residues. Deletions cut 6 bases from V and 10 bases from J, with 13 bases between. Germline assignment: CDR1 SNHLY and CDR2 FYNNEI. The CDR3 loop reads CASRGGEKSPLHF. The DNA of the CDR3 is TGTGCCAGCAGGGGCGGGGAAAAATCACCCCTCCACTTT.

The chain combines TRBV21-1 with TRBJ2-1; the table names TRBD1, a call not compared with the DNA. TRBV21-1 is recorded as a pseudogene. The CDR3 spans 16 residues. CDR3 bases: TGTGCCAGCAGCAACACTTCCGGGACAGGGGGAAATGAGCAGTTCTTC. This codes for CASSNTSGTGGNEQFF.

CDR3 DNA sequence: TGTGCCAGCAGCAGCCAGGAAGGATACGGTACTGCGACACTAAATGAGCAGTTCTTC. Its translation is CASSSQEGYGTATLNEQFF. The chain combines TRBV7-6 with TRBJ2-1; D ambiguous. Germline assignment: CDR1 SGHVS and CDR2 FNYEAQ. V gave up 5 bases and J gave up 7 bases, with 30 bases separating them. CDR3 length: 19 amino acids.

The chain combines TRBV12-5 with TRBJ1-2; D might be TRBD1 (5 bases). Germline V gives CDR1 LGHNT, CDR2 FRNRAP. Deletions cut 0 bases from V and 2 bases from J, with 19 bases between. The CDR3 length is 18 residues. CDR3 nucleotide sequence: TGTGCTAGTGGTTTGGTCTTCGGGGCGAGGGTTGGCAACTATGGCTACACCTTC. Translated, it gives CASGLVFGARVGNYGYTF.

The CDR3 loop reads CASSLEPSGPYGYTF. For the CDR3, the DNA is TGTGCCAGCAGCTTAGAACCCTCCGGACCCTATGGCTACACCTTC. The gene calls are TRBV7-2 and TRBJ1-2; D is undetermined. This CDR3 spans 15 amino acids. With 1 base removed from V and 4 bases from J, the gap between germline ends came to 13 bases. CDR1 and CDR2 from the germline V gene are SGHTA and FQGNSA.

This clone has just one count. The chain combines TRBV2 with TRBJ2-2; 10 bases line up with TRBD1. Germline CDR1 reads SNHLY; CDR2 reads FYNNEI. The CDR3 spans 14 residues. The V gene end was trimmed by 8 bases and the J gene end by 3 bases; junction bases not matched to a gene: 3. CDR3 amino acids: CASRGTGDTGELFF. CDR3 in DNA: TGTGCCAGCCGGGGGACAGGGGACACCGGGGAGCTGTTTTTT.

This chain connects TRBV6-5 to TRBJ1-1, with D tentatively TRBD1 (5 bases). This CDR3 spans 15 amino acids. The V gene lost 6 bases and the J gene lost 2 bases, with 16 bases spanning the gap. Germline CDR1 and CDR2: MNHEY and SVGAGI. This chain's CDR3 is CASSLTGGGNTEAFF. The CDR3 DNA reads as TGTGCCAGCAGCCTGACGGGGGGAGGCAACACTGAAGCTTTCTTT.

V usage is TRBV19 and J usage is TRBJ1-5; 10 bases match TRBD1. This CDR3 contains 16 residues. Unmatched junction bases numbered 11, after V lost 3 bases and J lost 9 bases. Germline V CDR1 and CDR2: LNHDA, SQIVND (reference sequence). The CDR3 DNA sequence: TGTGCCAGTAGTATTAATCCGGGACAGGGGCCCCGGCCCCAGCATTTT. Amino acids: CASSINPGQGPRPQHF.

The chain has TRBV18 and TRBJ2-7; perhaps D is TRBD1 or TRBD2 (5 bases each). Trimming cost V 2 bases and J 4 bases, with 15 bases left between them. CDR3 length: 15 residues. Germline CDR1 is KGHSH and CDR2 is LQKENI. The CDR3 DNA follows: TGTGCCAGCTCACCATCCGGGGTGTGGGGGTACGAGCAGTACTTC. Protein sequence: CASSPSGVWGYEQYF.

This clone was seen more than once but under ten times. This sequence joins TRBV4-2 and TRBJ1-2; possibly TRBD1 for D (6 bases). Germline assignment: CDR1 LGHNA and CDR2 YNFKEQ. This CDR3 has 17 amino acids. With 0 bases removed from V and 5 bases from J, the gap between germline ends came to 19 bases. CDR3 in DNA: TGTGCCAGCAGCCAAGAGGGTTGGGCAGGGGCGAGGTATGGCTACACCTTC. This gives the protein CASSQEGWAGARYGYTF.

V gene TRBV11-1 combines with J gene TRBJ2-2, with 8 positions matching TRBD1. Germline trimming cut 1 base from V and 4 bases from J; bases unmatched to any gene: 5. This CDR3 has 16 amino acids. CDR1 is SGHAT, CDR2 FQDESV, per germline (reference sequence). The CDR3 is CASSLGQGASTGELFF. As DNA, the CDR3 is TGTGCCAGCAGCTTAGGGCAGGGGGCGAGCACCGGGGAGCTGTTTTTT.

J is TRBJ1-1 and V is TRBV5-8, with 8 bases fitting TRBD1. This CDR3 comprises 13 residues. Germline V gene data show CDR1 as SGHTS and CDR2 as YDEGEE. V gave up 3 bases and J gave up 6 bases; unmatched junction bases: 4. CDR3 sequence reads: CASSSQQGAEAFF. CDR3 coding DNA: TGTGCCAGCAGCTCGCAACAGGGGGCTGAAGCTTTCTTT.

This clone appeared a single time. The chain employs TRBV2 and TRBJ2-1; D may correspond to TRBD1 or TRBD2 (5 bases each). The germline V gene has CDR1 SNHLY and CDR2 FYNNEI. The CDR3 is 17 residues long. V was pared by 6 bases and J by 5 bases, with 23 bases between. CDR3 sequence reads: CASRWRWGPQKNNEQFF. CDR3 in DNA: TGTGCCAGCAGATGGAGGTGGGGCCCGCAGAAGAACAATGAGCAGTTCTTC.

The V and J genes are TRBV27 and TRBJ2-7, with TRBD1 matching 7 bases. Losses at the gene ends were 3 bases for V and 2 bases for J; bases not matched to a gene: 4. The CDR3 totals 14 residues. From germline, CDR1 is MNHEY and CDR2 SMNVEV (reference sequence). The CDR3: CASSFETGTYEQYF. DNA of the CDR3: TGTGCCAGCAGTTTTGAGACAGGGACCTACGAGCAGTACTTC.

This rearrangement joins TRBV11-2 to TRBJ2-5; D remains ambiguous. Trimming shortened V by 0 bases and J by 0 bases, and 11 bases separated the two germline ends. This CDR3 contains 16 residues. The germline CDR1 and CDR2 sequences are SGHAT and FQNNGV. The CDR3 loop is CASSLDLASYQETQYF. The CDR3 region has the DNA TGTGCCAGCAGCTTAGATCTTGCCAGCTACCAAGAGACCCAGTACTTC.

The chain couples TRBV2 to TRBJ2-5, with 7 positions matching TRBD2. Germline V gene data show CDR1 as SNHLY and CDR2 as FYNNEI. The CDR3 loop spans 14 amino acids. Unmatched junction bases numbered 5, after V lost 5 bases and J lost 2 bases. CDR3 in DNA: TGTGCCAGCAGTCCCTCGGGGGGACAAGAGACCCAGTACTTC. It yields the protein CASSPSGGQETQYF.

CDR3 nucleotides: TGCAGCGTGCGGTTCCAGGGAGAAGCTTTCTTT. Residues: CSVRFQGEAFF. This chain uses TRBV29-1 with TRBJ1-1; tentative D call: TRBD1 (5 bases). V lost 6 bases to trimming and J lost 8 bases, with 13 bases between them. The CDR3 is made up of 11 amino acids. Germline lookup yields CDR1 SQVTM and CDR2 ANQGSEA.

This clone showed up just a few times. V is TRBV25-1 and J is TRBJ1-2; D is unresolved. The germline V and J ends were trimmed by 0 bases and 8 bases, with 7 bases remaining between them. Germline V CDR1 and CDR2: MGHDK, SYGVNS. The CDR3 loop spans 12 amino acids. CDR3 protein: CASSEYREGYTF. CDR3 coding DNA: TGTGCCAGCAGTGAATACCGGGAAGGCTACACCTTC.

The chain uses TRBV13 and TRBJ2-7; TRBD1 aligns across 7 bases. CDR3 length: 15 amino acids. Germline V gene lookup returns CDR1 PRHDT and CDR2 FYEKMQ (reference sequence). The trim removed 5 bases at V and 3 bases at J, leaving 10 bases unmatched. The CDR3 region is CASSPNRGHRYEQYF. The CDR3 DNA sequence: TGTGCCAGCAGCCCCAACAGGGGACACCGCTACGAGCAGTACTTC.

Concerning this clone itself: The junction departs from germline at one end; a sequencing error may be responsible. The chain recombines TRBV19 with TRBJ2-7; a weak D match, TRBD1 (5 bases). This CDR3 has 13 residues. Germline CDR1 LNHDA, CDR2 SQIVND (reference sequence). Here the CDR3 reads CASSIGLGRTQFF. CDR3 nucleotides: TGTGCCAGTAGTATCGGCTTGGGCAGGACACAATTCTTC. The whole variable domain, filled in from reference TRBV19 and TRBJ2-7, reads DGGITQSPKYLFRKEGQNVTLSCEQNLNHDAMYWYRQDPGQGLRLIYYSQIVNDFQKGDIAEGYSVSREKKESFPLTVTSAQKNPTAFYLCASSIGLGRTQFFGPGTRLTVT.

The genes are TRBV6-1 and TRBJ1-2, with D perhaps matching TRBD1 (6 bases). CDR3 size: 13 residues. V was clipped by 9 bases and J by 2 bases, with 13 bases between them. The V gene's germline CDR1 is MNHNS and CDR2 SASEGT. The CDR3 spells CASRTEGNYGYTF. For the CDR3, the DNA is TGTGCCAGTAGGACAGAAGGAAACTATGGCTACACCTTC.

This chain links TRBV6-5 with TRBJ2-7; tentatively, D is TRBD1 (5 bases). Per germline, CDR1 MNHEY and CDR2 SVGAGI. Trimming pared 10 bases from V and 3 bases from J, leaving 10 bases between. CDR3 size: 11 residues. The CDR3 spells CATRQNYEQYF. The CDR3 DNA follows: TGTGCCACCCGACAGAACTACGAGCAGTACTTC.

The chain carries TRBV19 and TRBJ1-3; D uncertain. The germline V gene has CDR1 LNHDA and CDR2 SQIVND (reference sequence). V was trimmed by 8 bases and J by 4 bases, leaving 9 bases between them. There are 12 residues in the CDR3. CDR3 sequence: CASLSLGNTIYF. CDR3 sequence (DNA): TGTGCCAGTCTCTCTTTAGGAAACACCATATATTTT.

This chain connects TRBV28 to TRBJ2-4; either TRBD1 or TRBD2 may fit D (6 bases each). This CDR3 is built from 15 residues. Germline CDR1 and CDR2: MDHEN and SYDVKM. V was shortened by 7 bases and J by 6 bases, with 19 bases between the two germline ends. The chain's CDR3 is CASTTPGAGLNIQYF. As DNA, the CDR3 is TGTGCCAGCACCACTCCGGGGGCAGGGCTAAACATTCAGTACTTC.

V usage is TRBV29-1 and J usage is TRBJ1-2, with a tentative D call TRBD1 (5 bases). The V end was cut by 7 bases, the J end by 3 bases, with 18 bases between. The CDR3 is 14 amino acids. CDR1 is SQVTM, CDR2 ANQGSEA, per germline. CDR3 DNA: TGCAGCGCAGAAAGGGACGGGGCCCACTATGGCTACACCTTC. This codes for CSAERDGAHYGYTF.

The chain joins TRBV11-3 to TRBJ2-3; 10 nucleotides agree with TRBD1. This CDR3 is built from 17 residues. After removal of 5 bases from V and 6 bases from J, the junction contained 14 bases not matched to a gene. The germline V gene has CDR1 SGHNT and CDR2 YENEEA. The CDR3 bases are TGTGCCAGCAGCCCACGACAGGGGGCTAGCCCCGAGGATACGCAGTATTTT. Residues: CASSPRQGASPEDTQYF.

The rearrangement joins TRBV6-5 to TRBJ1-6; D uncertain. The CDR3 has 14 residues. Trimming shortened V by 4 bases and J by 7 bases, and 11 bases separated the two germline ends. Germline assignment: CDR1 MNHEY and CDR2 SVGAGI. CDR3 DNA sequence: TGTGCCAGCAGTTTGAGGGCCGGGAATTCACCCCTCCACTTT. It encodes CASSLRAGNSPLHF.